This entry is about one T cell receptor beta chain. This sample was included in a study of blood T cell repertoires in COVID-19. Across the whole study: Samples of COVID-19 (acute and convalescent) were obtained from the United States, Italy and Spain. Sources were T cells, B-cell-depleted T cells, or PBMCs; the material itself was cDNA or gDNA.

As originally analysed: Reference gene primer amplification in the assay estimated nucleated cell counts. This table comes from immunoSEQ multiplex PCR, and its TCRdb copy is limited to in-frame clones, with some not included. D and trimming come from the DNA, and the V and J calls and clone size come from that table. The data hold over 95,000 clones, with around 89% observed a single time. The CDR3 is 14 residues long. With V trimmed by 7 bases and J by 4 bases, 8 bases remained unmatched. CDR1 and CDR2 from the germline V gene are LGHNT and FRNRAP. The rearrangement links TRBV12-5 to TRBJ2-3, with TRBD1 matching 7 bases. Sequences were obtained from peripheral blood. The source is a human donor with acute or convalescent COVID-19. The donor label of this sample is uncertain. The CDR3 sequence is CASAQRGLADTQYF. The CDR3 bases are TGTGCTAGTGCCCAAAGGGGGCTCGCAGATACGCAGTATTTT.